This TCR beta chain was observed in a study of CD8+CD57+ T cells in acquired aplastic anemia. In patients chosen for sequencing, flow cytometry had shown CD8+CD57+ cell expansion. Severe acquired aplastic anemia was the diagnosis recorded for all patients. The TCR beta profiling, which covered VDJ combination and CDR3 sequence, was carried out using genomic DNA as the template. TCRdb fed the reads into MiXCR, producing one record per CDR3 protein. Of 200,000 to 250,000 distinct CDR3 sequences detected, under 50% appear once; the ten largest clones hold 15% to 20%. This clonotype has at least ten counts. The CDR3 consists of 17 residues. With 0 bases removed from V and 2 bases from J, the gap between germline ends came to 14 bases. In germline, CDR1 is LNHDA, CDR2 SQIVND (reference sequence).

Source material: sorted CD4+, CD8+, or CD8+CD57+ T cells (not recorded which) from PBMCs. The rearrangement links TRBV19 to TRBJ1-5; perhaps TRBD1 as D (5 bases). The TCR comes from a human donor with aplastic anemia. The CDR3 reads CASSIDLPGTGNQPQHF. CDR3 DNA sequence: TGTGCCAGTAGTATAGATCTTCCAGGGACGGGCAATCAGCCCCAGCATTTT.